This T cell receptor (beta chain) was obtained from a study of neoadjuvant anti-PD-1 for oral cavity cancer. The table lists this clone with a few counts. Time point noted: after neoadjuvant nivolumab, at surgical resection. Patients were newly diagnosed with stage II-IVA oral cavity squamous cell carcinoma without prior systemic or radiation treatment. Looked up from germline, CDR1 is MRHNA and CDR2 is SNTAGT. This CDR3 has 13 residues. V was pared by 3 bases and J by 8 bases, with 11 bases between. Blood libraries mostly used roughly 0.5 ug genomic DNA, six replicates each. The protocol was immunoSEQ multiplex PCR, while the TCRdb copy is restricted to in-frame clones and leaves out a portion. The data contain just over 65,000 clones, approximately 85% of them seen just once; the ten biggest clones take up more than 3%.

Sequences were derived from PBMCs, sampled after nivolumab (anti-PD-1) treatment. The rearrangement joins TRBV6-4 to TRBJ2-1; no definite D call. The TCR comes from a person between 40 and 85 years old with oral cavity squamous cell carcinoma. CDR3 region: CASSEIIGDEQFF. The CDR3 DNA sequence: TGTGCCAGCAGTGAGATCATAGGCGATGAGCAGTTCTTC.